These 5 T cell receptor beta chains originate from one sample sequenced in a study of PD-1 blockade in classical Hodgkin lymphoma. Every patient was affected by relapse after autologous stem cell transplantation, while exposure to brentuximab vedotin was not uniform. Repertoires were generated with immunoSEQ multiplex PCR, while TCRdb's copy carries only in-frame clones and drops some. In the table there are 37,000 or so clones, around nine tenths of which are singletons. The sample in question was peripheral blood mononuclear cells (PBMCs), obtained before the second cycle of nivolumab. Receptors were obtained from a human donor with classical Hodgkin lymphoma.

This chain uses TRBV6-7 with TRBJ1-2; D might be TRBD1 (5 bases). TRBV6-7 is identified as an open reading frame with a role that is uncertain. Trimming took off 8 bases at V and 7 bases at J, with 14 bases between the two ends. The CDR3 runs 12 residues. The CDR3 loop is CASPTWGIGYTF. The CDR3 coding sequence is TGTGCCAGCCCGACGTGGGGGATTGGCTACACCTTC.

This clone was recorded a few times. J is TRBJ2-1 and V is TRBV5-1, with a tentative D call TRBD2 (5 bases). CDR3 length equals 14 residues. CDR1 is SGHRS, CDR2 YFSETQ, per germline. Trimming cost V 2 bases and J 5 bases, with 11 bases left between them. The CDR3 region is CASSLSGANNEQFF. Here the CDR3 DNA reads TGCGCCAGCAGCTTAAGCGGAGCCAACAATGAGCAGTTCTTC.

The rearrangement uses TRBV6-5 and TRBJ2-5; D is perhaps TRBD1 or TRBD2 (5 bases each). With the DNA end fitting TRBJ2-7 better, the J assignment may be wrong. CDR3 size: 15 residues. CDR1 is MNHEY, CDR2 SVGAGI, per germline. The CDR3 region is CASSTSGTNSYEQYF. The DNA of the CDR3 is TGTGCCAGCAGTACCTCGGGGACCAACTCCTACGAGCAGTACTTC.

The chain is built from TRBV6-1 and TRBJ2-7; TRBD2 matches 12 bases. After removal of 8 bases from V and 5 bases from J, the junction contained 4 bases not matched to a gene. This CDR3 contains 13 residues. Germline V gene sequence: CDR1 MNHNS, CDR2 SASEGT. In DNA form, the CDR3 reads TGTGCCAGCGTACTAGCGGGAGGCCACGAGCAGTACTTC. This encodes CASVLAGGHEQYF.

The chain employs TRBV27 and TRBJ2-5; 8 nucleotides agree with TRBD1. V trimming: 7 bases; J trimming: 2 bases; junction bases outside the gene matches: 9. From germline, CDR1 is MNHEY and CDR2 SMNVEV (reference sequence). This CDR3 has 15 residues. The CDR3 coding sequence is TGTGCCAGCACCTCTCAGGGGGCGCGGCAAGAGACCCAGTACTTC. Translation gives CASTSQGARQETQYF.